The 21 T cell receptor beta chains below were found in one sample sequenced in a study of identifying expanded T cells in peripheral blood. The protocol was immunoSEQ multiplex PCR, while the TCRdb copy is restricted to in-frame clones and leaves out a portion. The data show 65,000 to 95,000 clones, with around 84% seen just once and around 20% held by the top ten. The sequenced sample consisted of blood. These receptors were collected from a person aged 18 to 75 in good health.

The chain employs TRBV19 and TRBJ1-5; 7 nucleotides agree with TRBD1. The trim removed 5 bases at V and 0 bases at J, leaving 16 bases unmatched. Germline CDR1 LNHDA, CDR2 SQIVND (reference sequence). The CDR3 runs to 19 residues. The CDR3, as DNA: TGTGCCAGTAGTTTTTTACCCCGACAGGGACCATATAGCAATCAGCCCCAGCATTTT. This codes for CASSFLPRQGPYSNQPQHF.

Of note for this clone: The junction shows a germline mismatch at one end, possibly a read error. The rearrangement uses TRBV7-7 and TRBJ2-3; D not resolved. Germline V gene sequence: CDR1 SSHAT, CDR2 FNYEAQ (reference sequence). CDR3 length: 15 amino acids. The CDR3 DNA sequence: TGTGCTAGCAGCTTATATGTCTCCTCCCGCGCTACGCAGTATTTT. Protein: CASSLYVSSRATQYF.

The V gene is TRBV5-1, the J gene TRBJ1-2, with D possibly TRBD1 on 5 matching bases. The germline gives CDR1 SGHRS, CDR2 YFSETQ. The CDR3 has 13 residues. Trimming cost V 5 bases and J 5 bases, with 13 bases left between them. DNA of the CDR3: TGCGCCAGCAGAGGGGATAATGGATATGGCTACACCTTC. Amino acid sequence: CASRGDNGYGYTF.

V usage is TRBV25-1 and J usage is TRBJ2-5; TRBD1 or TRBD2 may be the D gene (5 bases each). This CDR3 region has 15 residues. From germline, CDR1 is MGHDK and CDR2 SYGVNS. Trimming took off 1 base at V and 5 bases at J, with 14 bases between the two ends. CDR3 region: CASSELRGEGETQYF. CDR3 bases: TGTGCCAGCAGTGAATTAAGGGGAGAGGGTGAGACCCAGTACTTC.

CDR3 DNA: TGCAGCGTTACCACCAGGGAGATGGCCTTTGAAGCTTTCTTT. Amino acids: CSVTTREMAFEAFF. The chain combines TRBV29-1 with TRBJ1-1, with D possibly TRBD1 on 5 matching bases. CDR3 length equals 14 residues. V shed 5 bases and J shed 7 bases, with 20 bases lying between them. The germline V gene has CDR1 SQVTM and CDR2 ANQGSEA.

The chain uses TRBV2 and TRBJ1-5; D perhaps matches TRBD1 (5 bases). The V gene lost 3 bases and the J gene lost 2 bases, with 11 bases spanning the gap. Germline V gene data show CDR1 as SNHLY and CDR2 as FYNNEI. This CDR3 is 15 amino acids long. The CDR3 coding sequence is TGTGCCAGCAGTGATGCAGGGCTAGGCAATCAGCCCCAGCATTTT. It is translated as CASSDAGLGNQPQHF.

This clone appeared once. The genes are TRBV27 and TRBJ2-7; possibly TRBD1 or TRBD2 for D (5 bases each). The CDR3 contains 14 residues. Trimming took off 5 bases at V and 3 bases at J, with 14 bases between the two ends. CDR1 and CDR2 from the germline V gene are MNHEY and SMNVEV (reference sequence). The CDR3 sequence is CASSPGRSVYEQYF. Written as DNA, the CDR3 is TGTGCCAGCAGTCCGGGACGGAGCGTCTACGAGCAGTACTTC.

The CDR3 DNA follows: TGTGCCAGCAGCCGAGGAGGTAGCTTAGAGACCCAGTACTTC. This codes for CASSRGGSLETQYF. This chain connects TRBV14 to TRBJ2-5; D perhaps matches TRBD2 (5 bases). CDR3 length: 14 residues. The germline gives CDR1 SGHDN, CDR2 FVKESK. V was cut by 4 bases and J by 4 bases, with 13 bases left in between.

This clone has just a few counts. The chain has TRBV29-1 and TRBJ2-1; TRBD2 agrees at 10 bases. Trimming took 6 bases from V and 5 from J; bases not matched to a gene: 13. The CDR3 is made up of 16 amino acids. The V gene's germline CDR1 is SQVTM and CDR2 ANQGSEA. The CDR3 sequence is CSVGVGWTSGNNEQFF. CDR3 sequence (DNA): TGCAGCGTGGGAGTGGGATGGACTAGCGGAAACAATGAGCAGTTCTTC.

The rearrangement joins TRBV9 to TRBJ2-7; TRBD1 agrees at 7 bases. J was trimmed by 6 bases and V by 6 bases; bases with no gene match: 12. Germline CDR1 and CDR2: SGDLS and YYNGEE. The CDR3 totals 14 residues. CDR3 nucleotides: TGTGCCAGCATCCAGGAGAGACAGGGCGCCGAGCAGTACTTC. This gives the protein CASIQERQGAEQYF.

V is TRBV2 and J is TRBJ2-2; a possible D gene is TRBD1 (5 bases). Germline V lookup: CDR1 SNHLY, CDR2 FYNNEI. Trimming shortened V by 3 bases and J by 5 bases, and 13 bases separated the two germline ends. This CDR3 has 15 amino acids. CDR3 residues: CASSEIQGGTGELFF. DNA of the CDR3: TGTGCCAGCAGTGAGATCCAGGGTGGGACCGGGGAGCTGTTTTTT.

This clone occurred once. The V gene is TRBV13, the J gene TRBJ1-1, with 7 nucleotides matching TRBD1. Germline CDR1 is PRHDT and CDR2 is FYEKMQ (reference sequence). V lost 4 bases, J lost 4 bases, and 6 bases stayed unmatched. The CDR3 contains 14 residues. The CDR3 spells CASSWDSGSTEAFF. In DNA form, the CDR3 reads TGTGCCAGCAGCTGGGACAGCGGCTCCACTGAAGCTTTCTTT.

Turning to this clone: One end of the junction varies from germline; a read error may be responsible. J is TRBJ1-1 and V is TRBV6-5, with D perhaps TRBD1 (5 bases). There are 13 residues in the CDR3. CDR1 is MNHEY and CDR2 is SVGAGI in the germline V gene. CDR3 sequence (DNA): TGTGCCAGCACTTACCGGGACGGCTCTGAAGCTTTCTTT. Translated: CASTYRDGSEAFF.

V usage is TRBV28 and J usage is TRBJ2-5, with D tentatively TRBD2 (6 bases). Trimming left V 6 bases short and J 5 bases short, with 19 bases between. The CDR3 contains 15 residues. Germline CDR1 is MDHEN and CDR2 is SYDVKM. The DNA of the CDR3 is TGTGCCAGCAGCCCTCTCCTACTAGGGAGGGAGACCCAGTACTTC. Translating gives CASSPLLLGRETQYF.

The chain combines TRBV4-2 with TRBJ2-1; 10 bases are a match to TRBD2. The CDR3 loop spans 18 amino acids. Per the germline V gene, CDR1 is LGHNA and CDR2 is YNFKEQ. V was clipped by 2 bases and J by 9 bases; unmatched bases: 16. CDR3 loop: CASSQRDLLAGAYVEQFF. For the CDR3, the DNA is TGTGCCAGCAGCCAACGAGACCTTCTAGCGGGGGCCTATGTTGAGCAGTTCTTC.

The J gene is TRBJ2-7, the V gene TRBV7-2; 7 bases line up with TRBD1. V shed 5 bases, J shed 3 bases, and the junction held 7 bases outside the gene matches. Germline V lookup: CDR1 SGHTA, CDR2 FQGNSA. CDR3 size: 14 residues. The CDR3 spells CASSPDGQVYEQYF. The CDR3 DNA reads as TGTGCCAGCAGCCCAGATGGACAGGTCTACGAGCAGTACTTC.

The gene calls are TRBV6-1 and TRBJ2-5; D not resolved. This CDR3 is 16 amino acids long. The germline CDR1 and CDR2 sequences are MNHNS and SASEGT. Trimming took off 0 bases at V and 7 bases at J, with 18 bases between the two ends. CDR3 sequence reads: CASSEASVGIKGTQYF. CDR3 bases: TGTGCCAGCAGTGAAGCCAGTGTAGGGATCAAGGGGACCCAGTACTTC.

The V gene is TRBV6-1, the J gene TRBJ2-7; perhaps TRBD1 as D (6 bases). CDR1 and CDR2 (germline): MNHNS, SASEGT. V lost 2 bases and J lost 2, with 13 bases in between. The CDR3 runs to 15 residues. CDR3 in DNA: TGTGCCAGCAGTGAAAGCAGGACAGTAACCTACGAGCAGTACTTC. This translates into CASSESRTVTYEQYF.

V usage is TRBV6-5 and J usage is TRBJ2-1, with TRBD2 matching over 7 bases. V gave up 2 bases and J gave up 6 bases; unmatched junction bases: 4. Germline values: CDR1 MNHEY, CDR2 SVGAGI. The CDR3 runs 14 residues. The CDR3 nucleotides are TGTGCCAGCAGTTACAATAGCGGGCTCAATGAGCAGTTCTTC. Translation gives CASSYNSGLNEQFF.

The genes are TRBV9 and TRBJ2-2; no clear D gene. V lost 4 bases to trimming and J lost 2 bases, with 15 bases between them. Germline V CDR1 and CDR2: SGDLS, YYNGEE. The CDR3 totals 16 residues. CDR3 residues: CASSPTGHSNTGELFF. The CDR3 DNA reads TGTGCCAGCAGCCCCACGGGCCACTCCAACACCGGGGAGCTGTTTTTT. Drawing the rest from reference TRBV9 and TRBJ2-2, the complete variable domain is DSGVTQTPKHLITATGQRVTLRCSPRSGDLSVYWYQQSLDQGLQFLIQYYNGEERAKGNILERFSAQQFPDLHSELNLSSLELGDSALYFCASSPTGHSNTGELFFGEGSRLTVL.

This clone is a singleton in its sample. V gene TRBV5-4 combines with J gene TRBJ2-2; 11 positions match TRBD2. This CDR3 region has 17 residues. From germline, CDR1 is SGHNT and CDR2 YYREEE (reference sequence). The V segment lost 4 bases and the J segment 0 bases; nucleotides outside the gene matches: 5. The CDR3 is CASSPGTSGANTGELFF. CDR3 coding DNA: TGTGCCAGCAGCCCAGGGACTAGCGGAGCGAACACCGGGGAGCTGTTTTTT.